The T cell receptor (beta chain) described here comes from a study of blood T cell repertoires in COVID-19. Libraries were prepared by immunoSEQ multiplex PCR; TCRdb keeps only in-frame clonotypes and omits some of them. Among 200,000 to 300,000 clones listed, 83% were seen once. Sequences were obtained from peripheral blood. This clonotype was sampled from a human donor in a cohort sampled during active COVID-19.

The CDR3 here is CASSLAVRNTGELFF. The CDR3 nucleotides are TGCGCCAGCAGCTTGGCTGTTAGGAACACCGGGGAGCTGTTTTTT. The chain uses TRBV5-1 and TRBJ2-2, with no clear D. CDR3 size: 15 residues. V shed 0 bases and J shed 1 base, with 7 bases lying between them. Germline loops: CDR1 SGHRS, CDR2 YFSETQ.